The rows below give T cell receptor beta chains drawn from one sample of a study of blood T cell repertoires in COVID-19. Sequencing was performed with immunoSEQ multiplex PCR; in TCRdb, only in-frame clones are kept and a portion is missing. This sample yields a few hundred thousand clones, of which approximately 86% are seen a single time; 2.5% to 3.5% belongs to the top ten. The sample taken for sequencing was peripheral blood. The receptor source for this set is a human donor in a cohort sampled during active COVID-19. CDR3s include the opening cysteine and the closing phenylalanine or tryptophan. The order of the fields is D gene, clone size, V gene, J gene, CDR3 DNA, CDR3 protein. The D gene is left open where the match is weak. Clone size is stated in some rows and not others, as once, few, many or a class when expanded.

D gene: -
clone size: -
V gene: TRBV7-3
J gene: TRBJ1-1
CDR3 DNA: TGTGCCAGCAGCTTAAATCGGTTGACAGAACTAACGAACACTGAAGCTTTCTTT
CDR3 protein: CASSLNRLTELTNTEAFF

D gene: -
clone size: -
V gene: TRBV7-7
J gene: TRBJ2-1
CDR3 DNA: TGTGCCAGCAGCGCAACCCCGGGACTGGATTACAATGAGCAGTTCTTC
CDR3 protein: CASSATPGLDYNEQFF

D gene: TRBD2
clone size: -
V gene: TRBV20-1
J gene: TRBJ2-7
CDR3 DNA: TGCAGTGTAGGACTAGCAGGGGAGCAGTACTTC
CDR3 protein: CSVGLAGEQYF

D gene: -
clone size: -
V gene: TRBV30
J gene: TRBJ1-4
CDR3 DNA: TGTGCCTGGACCTCCGGGACAATCACTGAAAAACTGTTTTTT
CDR3 protein: CAWTSGTITEKLFF

D gene: -
clone size: -
V gene: TRBV21-1
J gene: TRBJ1-1
CDR3 DNA: TGTGCCAGCCCCTCGGGACAGACTCGATCTGAAGCTTTCTTT
CDR3 protein: CASPSGQTRSEAFF

D gene: TRBD2
clone size: -
V gene: TRBV6-5
J gene: TRBJ2-7
CDR3 DNA: TGTGCCACTCGAAAGACTAGCGGGAGAGTTGAGCAGTACTTC
CDR3 protein: CATRKTSGRVEQYF

D gene: -
clone size: -
V gene: TRBV7-9
J gene: TRBJ2-2
CDR3 DNA: TGTGCCAGCAGCTCCGGTACCGGGGAGCTGTTTTTT
CDR3 protein: CASSSGTGELFF

D gene: -
clone size: -
V gene: TRBV10-3
J gene: TRBJ2-7
CDR3 DNA: TGTGCCATCAGTATGAGAGCCGCCCCTTCGCACGAGCAGTACTTC
CDR3 protein: CAISMRAAPSHEQYF

D gene: -
clone size: -
V gene: TRBV7-9
J gene: TRBJ1-1
CDR3 DNA: TGTGCCAGCAGCCTCGAGTGGGCCACTGAAGCTTTCTTT
CDR3 protein: CASSLEWATEAFF

D gene: TRBD1
clone size: -
V gene: TRBV6-2/TRBV6-3
J gene: TRBJ2-7
CDR3 DNA: TGTGCCAGCAGTTACTCTGCCACAGGGGGCCCCAGCTCCTACGAGCAGTACTTC
CDR3 protein: CASSYSATGGPSSYEQYF

D gene: -
clone size: -
V gene: TRBV5-1
J gene: TRBJ2-3
CDR3 DNA: TGCGCCAGCAGCTTTGCTCCCGGGACTACAGATACGCAGTATTTT
CDR3 protein: CASSFAPGTTDTQYF

D gene: -
clone size: -
V gene: TRBV20-1
J gene: TRBJ1-2
CDR3 DNA: TGCAGGTACGGGGAGGACACCTTC
CDR3 protein: CRYGEDTF

D gene: TRBD1
clone size: -
V gene: TRBV18
J gene: TRBJ1-6
CDR3 DNA: TGTGCCAGCTCACCGGGGACAGCTAATTCACCCCTCCACTTT
CDR3 protein: CASSPGTANSPLHF

D gene: TRBD1
clone size: once
V gene: TRBV5-6
J gene: TRBJ2-7
CDR3 DNA: TGTGCCAGCAGCTTGGGGACAGGGGCCGAGCAGTACTTC
CDR3 protein: CASSLGTGAEQYF

D gene: TRBD2
clone size: -
V gene: TRBV5-1
J gene: TRBJ2-3
CDR3 DNA: TGCGCCAGCAGCTCGGGGGGACTGGGGAGCACAGATACGCAGTATTTT
CDR3 protein: CASSSGGLGSTDTQYF